This passage covers 25 T cell receptor beta chains from one sample sequenced in a study of control samples from healthy donors and cancer patients. TCRdb keeps only in-frame clones here, not all; method: immunoSEQ multiplex PCR. The table records about 130,000 clones, roughly 89% of them present only once. Material: PBMCs. The receptors were gathered from a man aged 45-65 years with head and neck cancer.

The chain has TRBV6-6 and TRBJ2-1, with 10 bases aligning to TRBD1. This CDR3 is 14 amino acids long. Trimming cost V 5 bases and J 10 bases; bases outside gene matches: 8. Germline CDR1 and CDR2: MNHNY and SVGAGI (reference sequence). The CDR3 reads CASSRVTGGGEQFF. For the CDR3, the DNA is TGTGCCAGCAGTAGGGTGACAGGGGGCGGGGAGCAGTTCTTC.

The chain employs TRBV5-1 and TRBJ1-1; possibly TRBD1 for D (6 bases). V lost 4 bases to trimming and J lost 3 bases, with 13 bases between them. Germline lookup yields CDR1 SGHRS and CDR2 YFSETQ. CDR3 length equals 14 residues. The chain's CDR3 is CASSPGQRDTEAFF. As DNA, the CDR3 is TGCGCCAGCAGCCCAGGACAGCGGGACACTGAAGCTTTCTTT.

The rearrangement joins TRBV9 to TRBJ1-1; the D gene is possibly TRBD1 (5 bases). V lost 4 bases, J lost 0 bases, and 13 bases lay in between. Germline values: CDR1 SGDLS, CDR2 YYNGEE. CDR3 length: 15 amino acids. The CDR3 protein is CASSPLGLMNTEAFF. The CDR3 bases are TGTGCCAGCAGCCCCCTGGGACTGATGAACACTGAAGCTTTCTTT. Looking up the rest from reference TRBV9 and TRBJ1-1 gives the full variable domain: DSGVTQTPKHLITATGQRVTLRCSPRSGDLSVYWYQQSLDQGLQFLIQYYNGEERAKGNILERFSAQQFPDLHSELNLSSLELGDSALYFCASSPLGLMNTEAFFGQGTRLTVV.

V gene TRBV5-8 combines with J gene TRBJ1-2; D gene unclear. The CDR3 spans 15 residues. With 2 bases removed from V and 4 bases from J, the gap between germline ends came to 15 bases. Germline V lookup: CDR1 SGHTS, CDR2 YDEGEE. For the CDR3, the DNA is TGTGCCAGCAGCTTCGGGAGCGGAAGCCTCTATGGCTACACCTTC. This translates into CASSFGSGSLYGYTF.

This chain uses TRBV4-2 with TRBJ2-1; 9 bases match TRBD2. Per the germline V gene, CDR1 is LGHNA and CDR2 is YNFKEQ. The CDR3 is made up of 16 amino acids. Trimming at V came to 0 bases and at J to 0 bases, leaving 0 bases not matched to a gene. DNA of the CDR3: TGTGCCAGCAGCCAAGATAGCGGGAGCTCCTACAATGAGCAGTTCTTC. Translating gives CASSQDSGSSYNEQFF.

The CDR3 protein is CASSLSRTDSSPLHF. For the CDR3, the DNA is TGTGCCAGCAGTTTATCCCGGACGGACAGTTCACCCCTCCACTTT. The chain is built from TRBV27 and TRBJ1-6; possible D gene TRBD1, 6 bases. From germline, CDR1 is MNHEY and CDR2 SMNVEV (reference sequence). Trimming removed 0 bases from V and 9 bases from J, with 12 bases in between. This CDR3 is built from 15 residues.

This clone appeared once. The rearrangement uses TRBV24-1 and TRBJ2-7, with D maybe TRBD1 (6 bases). CDR3 length: 13 amino acids. V gave up 5 bases and J gave up 6 bases, with 13 bases separating them. From germline, CDR1 is KGHDR and CDR2 SFDVKD. The CDR3 protein is CATSVPGEFEQYF. The CDR3 DNA reads as TGTGCCACCAGTGTTCCAGGGGAGTTCGAGCAGTACTTC.

The rearrangement uses TRBV2 and TRBJ2-7, with D maybe TRBD1 (5 bases). This CDR3 comprises 12 residues. Per the germline V gene, CDR1 is SNHLY and CDR2 is FYNNEI. V lost 5 bases, J lost 6 bases, and 11 bases lay in between. The CDR3 spells CASSFSRGEQYF. CDR3 DNA: TGTGCCAGCAGTTTCTCAAGGGGCGAGCAGTACTTC.

V usage is TRBV2 and J usage is TRBJ2-7; D unresolved. The germline V gene encodes CDR1 SNHLY and CDR2 FYNNEI. The CDR3 is 14 residues long. Between the trimmed V and J ends, which lost 4 bases and 0 bases, there was a span of 10 bases. The CDR3 bases are TGTGCCAGCAGTGGGGTCGGCAGCTCCTACGAGCAGTACTTC. It translates to CASSGVGSSYEQYF.

In this sample, this clone turned up a few times. The gene calls are TRBV7-9 and TRBJ2-1; the match to TRBD2 covers 14 bases. The CDR3 consists of 17 residues. Germline CDR1 SEHNR, CDR2 FQNEAQ (reference sequence). V lost 6 bases to trimming and J lost 4 bases; unmatched junction nucleotides: 8. The CDR3 nucleotides read TGTGCCAGCAGTTGGACTAGCGGGGGGAGTTCGTACAATGAGCAGTTCTTC. Amino acid sequence: CASSWTSGGSSYNEQFF.

This chain connects TRBV5-4 to TRBJ1-6; D may be TRBD1 (6 bases). From germline, CDR1 is SGHNT and CDR2 YYREEE (reference sequence). This CDR3 is 16 amino acids long. V lost 4 bases to trimming and J lost 1 base, with 12 bases between them. As DNA, the CDR3 is TGTGCCAGCAGCAGGGGGGGGGAATCCTATAATTCACCCCTCCACTTT. Translating gives CASSRGGESYNSPLHF.

V gene TRBV3-1 (or the pseudogene TRBV3-2) combines with J gene TRBJ2-2; 9 positions match TRBD2. With 4 bases clipped from V and 2 bases from J, the junction kept 5 bases outside the gene matches. This CDR3 is 16 amino acids long. Germline values: CDR1 LGHDT, CDR2 YNNKEL (reference sequence). This CDR3 reads CASSRGLAGNTGELFF. The CDR3 DNA is TGTGCCAGCAGCCGGGGGCTAGCGGGAAACACCGGGGAGCTGTTTTTT.

In this sample, this clone turned up once. Other DNA sequences in the sample encode the same CDR3. For the CDR3, the DNA is TGTGCCAGTAGTATCGCCGGCAGCAATCAGCCCCAGCATTTT. Its protein product is CASSIAGSNQPQHF. The rearrangement links TRBV19 to TRBJ1-5; unclear D gene. CDR1 is LNHDA, CDR2 SQIVND, per germline (reference sequence). The CDR3 length is 14 residues. V was cut by 3 bases and J by 1 base, with 7 bases left in between.

The V and J genes are TRBV6-4 and TRBJ2-1, with 9 nucleotides matching TRBD1. The CDR3 runs to 15 residues. Germline V lookup: CDR1 MRHNA, CDR2 SNTAGT. V trimming: 6 bases; J trimming: 4 bases; junction bases outside the gene matches: 7. CDR3 amino acids: CASSPRDREYNEQFF. As DNA, the CDR3 is TGTGCCAGCAGCCCCCGGGACAGGGAATACAATGAGCAGTTCTTC.

The J gene is TRBJ2-7, the V gene TRBV5-4, with D possibly matching TRBD2 (7 bases). The CDR3 has 14 residues. Germline V lookup: CDR1 SGHNT, CDR2 YYREEE (reference sequence). V dropped 4 bases and J dropped 3 bases, with 14 bases sitting between them. The CDR3 nucleotides read TGTGCCAGCAGCCTTAGGGGGGGATACTACGAGCAGTACTTC. Its translation: CASSLRGGYYEQYF. Variable domain in full (rest from reference TRBV5-4 and TRBJ2-7): ETGVTQSPTHLIKTRGQQVTLRCSSQSGHNTVSWYQQALGQGPQFIFQYYREEENGRGNFPPRFSGLQFPNYSSELNVNALELDDSALYLCASSLRGGYYEQYFGPGTRLTVT.

This chain connects TRBV5-1 to TRBJ2-3, with 11 bases lining up with TRBD2. Looked up from germline, CDR1 is SGHRS and CDR2 is YFSETQ. The CDR3 length is 17 residues. Trimming took 0 bases from V and 1 from J; bases not matched to a gene: 4. DNA of the CDR3: TGCGCCAGCAGCTTGGGACTAGCGGGGATGCGCACAGATACGCAGTATTTT. Its protein is CASSLGLAGMRTDTQYF. Complete variable domain (other parts from reference TRBV5-1 and TRBJ2-3): KAGVTQTPRYLIKTRGQQVTLSCSPISGHRSVSWYQQTPGQGLQFLFEYFSETQRNKGNFPGRFSGRQFSNSRSEMNVSTLELGDSALYLCASSLGLAGMRTDTQYFGPGTRLTVL.

V and J are TRBV10-1 and TRBJ2-1; D is unclear. The germline V gene encodes CDR1 WNHNN and CDR2 SYGVQD (reference sequence). The CDR3 is made up of 15 amino acids. V lost 3 bases and J lost 0, with 9 bases in between. The CDR3 protein is CASSDAASSYNEQFF. The DNA of the CDR3 is TGCGCCAGCAGTGATGCTGCGAGCTCCTACAATGAGCAGTTCTTC.

This clone showed up just once. The rearrangement joins TRBV28 to TRBJ1-2, with D hard to call. Looked up from germline, CDR1 is MDHEN and CDR2 is SYDVKM. The V gene lost 2 bases and the J gene lost 3 bases, with 10 bases spanning the gap. This CDR3 region has 14 residues. CDR3 residues: CASSLSGFHYGYTF. In DNA form, the CDR3 reads TGTGCCAGCAGTTTAAGCGGGTTTCACTATGGCTACACCTTC.

This clone was counted only a few times. The rearrangement uses TRBV6-6 and TRBJ1-6; maybe TRBD1 (5 bases). From germline, CDR1 is MNHNY and CDR2 SVGAGI (reference sequence). This CDR3 is 13 amino acids long. V was cut by 5 bases and J by 7 bases, with 9 bases left in between. In DNA form, the CDR3 reads TGTGCCAGCAGTGGGGCTTGGAATTCACCCCTCCACTTT. Its translation is CASSGAWNSPLHF.

The chain couples TRBV6-5 to TRBJ2-7; 7 bases agree with TRBD1. J gave up 3 bases and V 5 bases, and 4 bases lay outside the gene matches. The germline V gene has CDR1 MNHEY and CDR2 SVGAGI. The CDR3 has 13 amino acids. The CDR3 reads CASSPWDSYEQYF. The CDR3 nucleotides read TGTGCCAGCAGTCCCTGGGACAGCTACGAGCAGTACTTC.

The chain carries TRBV7-2 and TRBJ2-7; D unresolved. Germline lookup yields CDR1 SGHTA and CDR2 FQGNSA. CDR3 size: 14 residues. The V and J ends lost 5 bases and 5 bases respectively, with 16 bases between them. This CDR3 reads CASSTWILTHEQYF. CDR3 DNA sequence: TGTGCCAGCAGCACCTGGATCCTAACCCACGAGCAGTACTTC.

This clone has a handful of counts. V gene TRBV2 combines with J gene TRBJ2-7; D not certain. CDR1 and CDR2 from the germline V gene are SNHLY and FYNNEI. The CDR3 loop spans 14 amino acids. Trimming removed 1 base from V and 0 bases from J, with 7 bases in between. In nucleotides, the CDR3 is TGTGCCAGCAGTGAAGTACAGTTCTCCTACGAGCAGTACTTC. Protein product: CASSEVQFSYEQYF.

J is TRBJ2-7 and V is TRBV7-2; 11 bases match TRBD2. The ends lost 6 bases at V and 5 bases at J; junction bases unmatched: 9. CDR3 size: 15 residues. In germline, CDR1 is SGHTA, CDR2 FQGNSA. CDR3 residues: CASRPTSGSSHEQYF. The CDR3 nucleotides read TGTGCCAGCAGGCCAACTAGCGGGAGCAGCCACGAGCAGTACTTC.

In regard to this clone: The identical CDR3 is also encoded by other nucleotide sequences in the sample. The chain employs TRBV5-1 and TRBJ1-4; perhaps TRBD1 as D (5 bases). Germline CDR1 SGHRS, CDR2 YFSETQ. The CDR3 is 13 residues long. Deletions cut 4 bases from V and 3 bases from J, with 7 bases between. In DNA, the CDR3 is TGCGCCAGCAGCCCGGGGCCTAATGAAAAACTGTTTTTT. Amino acid sequence: CASSPGPNEKLFF.

For the CDR3, the DNA is TGTGCCAGCAGCGCCGGTGAGGTAGGGCCCCCTGAAGCTTTCTTT. This sequence encodes CASSAGEVGPPEAFF. The chain uses TRBV9 and TRBJ1-1; D unresolved. Trimming cost V 3 bases and J 6 bases, with 18 bases left between them. Germline assignment: CDR1 SGDLS and CDR2 YYNGEE. The CDR3 covers 15 residues.